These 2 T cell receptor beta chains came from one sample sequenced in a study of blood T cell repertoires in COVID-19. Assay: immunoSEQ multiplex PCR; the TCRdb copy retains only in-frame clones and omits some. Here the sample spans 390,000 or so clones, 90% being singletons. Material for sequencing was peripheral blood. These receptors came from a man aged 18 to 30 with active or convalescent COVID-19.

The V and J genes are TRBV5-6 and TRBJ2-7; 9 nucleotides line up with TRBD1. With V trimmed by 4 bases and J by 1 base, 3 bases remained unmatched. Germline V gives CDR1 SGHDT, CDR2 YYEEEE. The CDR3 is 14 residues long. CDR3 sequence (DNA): TGTGCCAGCAGCCATGGGACAGGGTCCTACGAGCAGTACTTC. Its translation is CASSHGTGSYEQYF.

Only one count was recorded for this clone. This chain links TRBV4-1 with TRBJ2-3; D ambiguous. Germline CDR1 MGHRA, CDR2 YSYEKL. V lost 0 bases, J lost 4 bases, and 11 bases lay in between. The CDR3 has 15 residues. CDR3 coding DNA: TGCGCCAGCAGCCAAGATGGAGTAGCTCCAGATACGCAGTATTTT. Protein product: CASSQDGVAPDTQYF.